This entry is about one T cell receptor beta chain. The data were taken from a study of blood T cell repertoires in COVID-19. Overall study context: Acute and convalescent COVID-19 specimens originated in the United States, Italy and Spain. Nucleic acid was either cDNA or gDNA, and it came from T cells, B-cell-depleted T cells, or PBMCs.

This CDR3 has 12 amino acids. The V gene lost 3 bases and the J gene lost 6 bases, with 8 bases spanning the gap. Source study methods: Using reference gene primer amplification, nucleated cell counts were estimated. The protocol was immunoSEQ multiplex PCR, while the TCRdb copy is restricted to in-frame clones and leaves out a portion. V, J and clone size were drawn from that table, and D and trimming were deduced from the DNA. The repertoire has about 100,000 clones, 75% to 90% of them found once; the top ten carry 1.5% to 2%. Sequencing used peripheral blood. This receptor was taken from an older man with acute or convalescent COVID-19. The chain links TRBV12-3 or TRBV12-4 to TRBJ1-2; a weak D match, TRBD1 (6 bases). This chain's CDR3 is CASSFNRDGYTF. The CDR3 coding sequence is TGTGCCAGCAGTTTCAACAGGGATGGCTACACCTTC.